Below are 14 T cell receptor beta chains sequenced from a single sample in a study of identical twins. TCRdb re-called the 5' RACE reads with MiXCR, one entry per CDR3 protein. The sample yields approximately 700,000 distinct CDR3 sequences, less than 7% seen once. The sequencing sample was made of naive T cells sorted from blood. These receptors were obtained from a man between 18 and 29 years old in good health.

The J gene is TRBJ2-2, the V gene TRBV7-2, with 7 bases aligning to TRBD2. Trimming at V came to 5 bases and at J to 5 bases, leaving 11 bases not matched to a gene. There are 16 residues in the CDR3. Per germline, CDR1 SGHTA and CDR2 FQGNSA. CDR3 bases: TGTGCCAGCAGCCCATCCGGGAGGTCACCGACCGGGGAGCTGTTTTTT. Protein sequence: CASSPSGRSPTGELFF.

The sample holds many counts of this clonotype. The CDR3 spells CSAPTPVEQFF. The CDR3 DNA reads TGCAGTGCCCCGACTCCTGTAGAGCAGTTCTTC. V and J are TRBV20-1 and TRBJ2-1; D uncertain. CDR3 length equals 11 residues. Germline CDR1 reads DFQATT; CDR2 reads SNEGSKA (reference sequence). Between the trimmed V and J ends, which lost 6 bases and 10 bases, there was a span of 13 bases.

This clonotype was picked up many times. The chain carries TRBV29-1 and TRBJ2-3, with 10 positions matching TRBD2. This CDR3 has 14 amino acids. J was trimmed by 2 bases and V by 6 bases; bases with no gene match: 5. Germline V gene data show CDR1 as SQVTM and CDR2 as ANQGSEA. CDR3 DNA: TGCAGCGTGGGGACTAGCGCTTCCACAGATACGCAGTATTTT. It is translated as CSVGTSASTDTQYF.

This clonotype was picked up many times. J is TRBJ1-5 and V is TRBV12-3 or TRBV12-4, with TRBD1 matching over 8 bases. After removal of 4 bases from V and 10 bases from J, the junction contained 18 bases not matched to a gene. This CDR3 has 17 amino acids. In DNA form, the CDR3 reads TGTGCCAGCAGTTCCGTCGATGGGACAGGCGGTGGTCAACCCCAGCATTTT. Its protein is CASSSVDGTGGGQPQHF.

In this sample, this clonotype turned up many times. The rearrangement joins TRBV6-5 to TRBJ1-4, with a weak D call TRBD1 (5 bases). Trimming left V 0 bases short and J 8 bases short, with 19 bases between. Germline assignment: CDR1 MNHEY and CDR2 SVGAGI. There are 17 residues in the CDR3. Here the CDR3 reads CASSYSSLTKGEEKLFF. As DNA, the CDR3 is TGTGCCAGCAGTTACTCGAGCTTAACGAAAGGGGAGGAAAAACTGTTTTTT.

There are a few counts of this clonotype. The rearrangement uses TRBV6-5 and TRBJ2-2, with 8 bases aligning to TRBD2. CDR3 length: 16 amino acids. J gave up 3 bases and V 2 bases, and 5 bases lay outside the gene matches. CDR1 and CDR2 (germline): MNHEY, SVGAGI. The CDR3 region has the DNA TGTGCCAGCAGTTACGACACTAGCGGATACACCGGGGAGCTGTTTTTT. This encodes CASSYDTSGYTGELFF.

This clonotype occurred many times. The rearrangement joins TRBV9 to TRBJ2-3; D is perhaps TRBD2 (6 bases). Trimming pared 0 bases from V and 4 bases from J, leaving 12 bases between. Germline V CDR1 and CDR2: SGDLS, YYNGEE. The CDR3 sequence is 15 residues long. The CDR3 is CASSVVDGSADTQYF. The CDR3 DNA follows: TGTGCCAGCAGCGTAGTCGACGGGAGCGCAGATACGCAGTATTTT.

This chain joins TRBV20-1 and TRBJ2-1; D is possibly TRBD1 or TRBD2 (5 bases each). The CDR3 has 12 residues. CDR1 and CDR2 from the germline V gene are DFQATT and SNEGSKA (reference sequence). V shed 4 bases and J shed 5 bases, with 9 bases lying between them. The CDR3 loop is CSAKRDDNEQFF. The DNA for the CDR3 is TGCAGTGCTAAACGGGACGACAATGAGCAGTTCTTC.

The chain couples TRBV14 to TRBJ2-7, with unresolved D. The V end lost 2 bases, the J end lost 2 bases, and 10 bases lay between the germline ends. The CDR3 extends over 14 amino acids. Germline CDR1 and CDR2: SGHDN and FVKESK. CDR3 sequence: CASSQSTVPYEQYV. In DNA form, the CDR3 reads TGTGCCAGCAGCCAAAGCACAGTCCCCTACGAGCAGTACGTC.

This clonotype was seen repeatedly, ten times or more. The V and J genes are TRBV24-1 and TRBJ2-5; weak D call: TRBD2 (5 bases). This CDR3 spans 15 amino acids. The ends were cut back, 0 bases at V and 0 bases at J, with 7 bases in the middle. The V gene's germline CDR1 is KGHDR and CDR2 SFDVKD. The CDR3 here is CATSDLRGYQETQYF. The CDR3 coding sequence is TGTGCCACCAGTGATTTGCGAGGGTACCAAGAGACCCAGTACTTC.

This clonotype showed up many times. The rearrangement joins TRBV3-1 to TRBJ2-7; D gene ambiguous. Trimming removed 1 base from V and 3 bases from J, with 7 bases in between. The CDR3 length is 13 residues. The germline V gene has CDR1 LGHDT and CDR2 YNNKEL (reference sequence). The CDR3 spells CASSQVDGYEQYF. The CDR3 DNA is TGTGCCAGCAGCCAAGTGGATGGCTACGAGCAGTACTTC.

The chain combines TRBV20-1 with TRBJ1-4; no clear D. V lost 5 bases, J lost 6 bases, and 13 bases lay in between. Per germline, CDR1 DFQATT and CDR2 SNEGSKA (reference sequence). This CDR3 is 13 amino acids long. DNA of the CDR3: TGCAGTGCTCCGAAAGAACTGGATGAAAAACTGTTTTTT. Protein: CSAPKELDEKLFF.

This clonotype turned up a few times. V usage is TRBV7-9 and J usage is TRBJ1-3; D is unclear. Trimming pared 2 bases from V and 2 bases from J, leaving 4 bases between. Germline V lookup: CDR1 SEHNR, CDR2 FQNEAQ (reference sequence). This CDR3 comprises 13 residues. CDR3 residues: CASSLIPGNTIYF. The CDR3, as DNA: TGTGCCAGCAGCTTAATTCCTGGAAACACCATATATTTT.

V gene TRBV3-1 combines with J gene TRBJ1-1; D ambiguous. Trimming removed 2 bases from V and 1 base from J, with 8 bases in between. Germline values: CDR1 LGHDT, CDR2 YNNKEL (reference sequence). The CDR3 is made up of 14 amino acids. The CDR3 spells CASSQPRRNTEAFF. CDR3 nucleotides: TGTGCCAGCAGCCAACCCCGGAGGAACACTGAAGCTTTCTTT.